These 9 T cell receptor beta chains were sequenced from one sample in a study of blood T cell repertoires in COVID-19. Sequencing was performed with immunoSEQ multiplex PCR; in TCRdb, only in-frame clones are kept and a portion is missing. The data contain around 250,000 clones, nearly 90% of them singletons. The sample comprised peripheral blood. Receptor source: a middle-aged woman who had recovered from COVID-19.

As concerns this clone: One end of the junction is discordant with germline, which a read error may explain. V usage is TRBV29-1 and J usage is TRBJ2-7; D gene ambiguous. Germline CDR1 and CDR2: SQVTM and ANQGSEA. This CDR3 is built from 11 residues. Here the CDR3 reads CSVEDVYEQYF. DNA for the CDR3: TGCAGCGTGGAAGACGTCTACGAGCAGTACTTC.

The chain has TRBV4-3 and TRBJ1-2, with D tentatively TRBD1 (6 bases). Between the trimmed V and J ends, which lost 0 bases and 6 bases, there was a span of 17 bases. CDR1 LGHNA and CDR2 YSLEER come from the germline V gene. The CDR3 runs to 16 residues. CDR3: CASSQDRSNRVNGYTF. DNA for the CDR3: TGCGCCAGCAGCCAAGATAGGTCTAACAGGGTCAATGGCTACACCTTC.

This chain joins TRBV11-3 and TRBJ2-1; 8 bases are a match to TRBD2. The CDR3 is 16 amino acids. From germline, CDR1 is SGHNT and CDR2 YENEEA. V dropped 2 bases and J dropped 8; count of bases not matched to a gene: 11. In DNA, the CDR3 is TGTGCCAGCAGCTTACCTTACGGGACTAGGGGTTATGAGCAGTTCTTC. It is translated as CASSLPYGTRGYEQFF.

The chain recombines TRBV27 with TRBJ2-3, with 13 bases identical to TRBD2. CDR3 size: 15 residues. The J segment lost 5 bases and the V segment lost 5 bases, leaving 4 bases of the junction unmatched. Germline values: CDR1 MNHEY, CDR2 SMNVEV (reference sequence). The CDR3, as DNA: TGTGCCAGCAGTCCCGGACTAGCGGGAGAAGATACGCAGTATTTT. This sequence encodes CASSPGLAGEDTQYF.

V is TRBV28 and J is TRBJ2-2; maybe TRBD1 (6 bases). The CDR3 runs to 15 residues. V was cut by 2 bases and J by 0 bases, with 7 bases left in between. The germline CDR1 and CDR2 sequences are MDHEN and SYDVKM. CDR3 region: CASSLHRANTGELFF. CDR3 nucleotides: TGTGCCAGCAGTTTACACAGGGCGAACACCGGGGAGCTGTTTTTT.

The chain uses TRBV12-3 or TRBV12-4 and TRBJ2-2, with D uncertain. The V and J ends lost 3 bases and 8 bases respectively, with 7 bases between them. The CDR3 length is 12 residues. The chain's CDR3 is CASSLLGGELFF. The CDR3 DNA sequence: TGTGCCAGCAGTTTGCTAGGAGGGGAGCTGTTTTTT.

V is TRBV28 and J is TRBJ1-6, with TRBD1 identical over 7 bases. V shed 6 bases, J shed 8 bases, and the junction held 10 bases outside the gene matches. The germline V gene encodes CDR1 MDHEN and CDR2 SYDVKM. The CDR3 has 15 residues. As DNA, the CDR3 is TGTGCCAGCAGCCCCCTCAGGGGGGCGCATTCACCCCTCCACTTT. Its translation is CASSPLRGAHSPLHF.

The chain combines TRBV5-1 with TRBJ2-1; 9 nucleotides agree with TRBD2. The germline V gene encodes CDR1 SGHRS and CDR2 YFSETQ. Losses at the gene ends were 3 bases for V and 0 bases for J; bases not matched to a gene: 4. CDR3 length equals 16 residues. The CDR3 sequence is CASSSLAGSSYNEQFF. The CDR3 nucleotides are TGCGCCAGCAGCTCTCTAGCGGGAAGCTCCTACAATGAGCAGTTCTTC.

The J gene is TRBJ2-7, the V gene TRBV7-9; a weak D match, TRBD2 (5 bases). CDR1 is SEHNR and CDR2 is FQNEAQ in the germline V gene (reference sequence). The CDR3 extends over 14 amino acids. Trimming pared 1 base from V and 2 bases from J, leaving 9 bases between. DNA of the CDR3: TGTGCCAGCAGCTTAGAAGGAGGTCCCTACGAGCAGTACTTC. Its protein is CASSLEGGPYEQYF.